The 15 T cell receptor beta chains reported below all come from one sample, sequenced in a study of graft-versus-host responses after intestinal transplantation. Profiling relied on immunoSEQ multiplex PCR, and the TCRdb table lists in-frame clones only, not all of them. This sample has some 90,000 clones, with roughly 80% found just once. The antigens of these receptors remain unknown. Source: unstimulated CD4+ T cells sorted from spleen or lymph node cells, taken before intestinal transplant. The receptors were sampled from a human donor who received an intestinal transplant.

The chain recombines TRBV4-1 with TRBJ1-2; TRBD1 might be the D (5 bases). Germline V gives CDR1 MGHRA, CDR2 YSYEKL. Trimming took 0 bases from V and 5 from J, leaving 10 bases between them. The CDR3 is made up of 14 amino acids. The chain's CDR3 is CASSQDPGNYGYTF. CDR3 DNA sequence: TGCGCCAGCAGCCAAGATCCAGGGAATTATGGCTACACCTTC.

The J gene is TRBJ1-6, the V gene TRBV7-9; 9 bases map to TRBD1. CDR3 length: 15 amino acids. Germline CDR1 reads SEHNR; CDR2 reads FQNEAQ (reference sequence). The J segment lost 9 bases and the V segment lost 5 bases, leaving 8 bases of the junction unmatched. The CDR3 loop reads CASSGRQGGISPLHF. The CDR3 DNA reads as TGTGCCAGCAGCGGGCGACAGGGGGGGATTTCACCCCTCCACTTT.

The count of this clone is one. The V call is TRBV9, the J call TRBJ2-7; the D is unclear. This CDR3 is built from 15 residues. Trimming pared 0 bases from V and 1 base from J, leaving 11 bases between. CDR1 and CDR2 from the germline V gene are SGDLS and YYNGEE. CDR3 sequence reads: CASSVEEKGSYEQYF. The CDR3 DNA reads TGTGCCAGCAGCGTAGAGGAGAAAGGTTCCTACGAGCAGTACTTC.

A word on this clone: Other DNA sequences in this specimen translate into the identical CDR3. The genes are TRBV27 and TRBJ1-2; weak D call: TRBD1 (6 bases). With 1 base removed from V and 5 bases from J, the gap between germline ends came to 14 bases. Germline V gives CDR1 MNHEY, CDR2 SMNVEV (reference sequence). The CDR3 is 15 residues long. CDR3 DNA sequence: TGTGCCAGCAGTTTATTGGGACAAGGGGCATATGGCTACACCTTC. Its translation: CASSLLGQGAYGYTF.

This clone appeared a few times. The chain couples TRBV5-5 to TRBJ2-4, with TRBD2 as a possible D gene (7 bases). The germline V gene encodes CDR1 SGHKS and CDR2 YYEKEE (reference sequence). This CDR3 comprises 16 residues. V was clipped by 0 bases and J by 3 bases, with 13 bases between them. The chain's CDR3 is CASSLEGGWSKNIQYF. The CDR3 nucleotides are TGTGCCAGCAGCTTGGAGGGGGGGTGGAGCAAAAACATTCAGTACTTC.

This clone has only one observation. The gene calls are TRBV27 and TRBJ1-1; D remains unclear. CDR1 and CDR2 (germline): MNHEY, SMNVEV (reference sequence). The CDR3 loop spans 13 amino acids. Trimming pared 6 bases from V and 2 bases from J, leaving 10 bases between. CDR3: CASSPLLNTEAFF. The CDR3 DNA reads as TGTGCCAGCAGCCCCCTATTAAACACTGAAGCTTTCTTT.

The V call is TRBV9, the J call TRBJ1-1; the D gene is possibly TRBD1 (6 bases). Germline V lookup: CDR1 SGDLS, CDR2 YYNGEE. The CDR3 extends over 13 amino acids. Trimming took off 0 bases at V and 4 bases at J, with 7 bases between the two ends. CDR3 sequence: CASSVEQGTEAFF. The DNA for the CDR3 is TGTGCCAGCAGCGTAGAACAGGGCACTGAAGCTTTCTTT. Full variable domain (outside the CDR3, taken from reference TRBV9 and TRBJ1-1): DSGVTQTPKHLITATGQRVTLRCSPRSGDLSVYWYQQSLDQGLQFLIQYYNGEERAKGNILERFSAQQFPDLHSELNLSSLELGDSALYFCASSVEQGTEAFFGQGTRLTVV.

CDR3 region: CASSKTISNTGELFF. In DNA, the CDR3 is TGTGCCAGCAGCAAGACTATTTCGAACACCGGGGAGCTGTTTTTT. This sequence joins TRBV7-2 and TRBJ2-2; perhaps TRBD2 as D (5 bases). Germline V CDR1 and CDR2: SGHTA, FQGNSA. The ends were cut back, 5 bases at V and 0 bases at J, with 10 bases in the middle. The CDR3 is made up of 15 amino acids.

This clone was recorded once. V gene TRBV7-7 combines with J gene TRBJ2-5; a weak D match, TRBD1 (6 bases). The CDR3 length is 15 residues. From germline, CDR1 is SSHAT and CDR2 FNYEAQ (reference sequence). The V and J ends lost 3 bases and 3 bases respectively, with 14 bases between them. CDR3 residues: CASSLGGGRKETQYF. CDR3 bases: TGTGCCAGCAGCTTGGGTGGGGGCCGGAAAGAGACCCAGTACTTC.

The V call is TRBV19, the J call TRBJ2-2; possible D gene TRBD1, 5 bases. The CDR3 covers 15 residues. Germline lookup yields CDR1 LNHDA and CDR2 SQIVND (reference sequence). The V end lost 9 bases, the J end lost 4 bases, and 18 bases lay between the germline ends. DNA of the CDR3: TGTGCCAGCCAGGGTCAGGGTCGGGCCACCGGGGAGCTGTTTTTT. It specifies CASQGQGRATGELFF.

The chain has TRBV2 and TRBJ2-5, with 8 bases aligning to TRBD1. CDR1 is SNHLY, CDR2 FYNNEI, per germline. The V segment lost 7 bases and the J segment 1 base; nucleotides outside the gene matches: 2. CDR3 size: 13 residues. The DNA for the CDR3 is TGTGCCAGCAACAGGGGGTTCCAAGAGACCCAGTACTTC. Protein product: CASNRGFQETQYF. The complete variable domain, with remaining parts taken from reference TRBV2 and TRBJ2-5, reads EPEVTQTPSHQVTQMGQEVILRCVPISNHLYFYWYRQILGQKVEFLVSFYNNEISEKSEIFDDQFSVERPDGSNFTLKIRSTKLEDSAMYFCASNRGFQETQYFGPGTRLLVL.

The chain links TRBV5-1 to TRBJ2-1; 11 bases are a match to TRBD2. The CDR3 has 20 amino acids. Per germline, CDR1 SGHRS and CDR2 YFSETQ. V lost 0 bases, J lost 4 bases, and 15 bases stayed unmatched. CDR3 amino acids: CASSLGLAGGKDIPYNEQFF. The CDR3, as DNA: TGCGCCAGCAGCTTGGGATTAGCGGGGGGGAAAGATATACCGTACAATGAGCAGTTCTTC.

V is TRBV13 and J is TRBJ1-1, with TRBD1 identical over 7 bases. The CDR3 extends over 14 amino acids. Trimming removed 4 bases from V and 5 bases from J; junction bases left unmatched: 7. Germline CDR1 is PRHDT and CDR2 is FYEKMQ (reference sequence). CDR3 region: CASSSDREGTEAFF. Written as DNA, the CDR3 is TGTGCCAGCAGCTCAGACAGGGAAGGGACTGAAGCTTTCTTT.

The chain employs TRBV19 and TRBJ2-2, with TRBD1 identical over 8 bases. This CDR3 region has 13 residues. Germline V gene sequence: CDR1 LNHDA, CDR2 SQIVND (reference sequence). V shed 5 bases, J shed 6 bases, and the junction held 2 bases outside the gene matches. Here the CDR3 reads CASSVDRAGELFF. The CDR3 nucleotides are TGTGCCAGTAGTGTGGACAGGGCCGGGGAGCTGTTTTTT.

The genes are TRBV27 and TRBJ2-2; D might be TRBD1 (7 bases). Germline CDR1 and CDR2: MNHEY and SMNVEV (reference sequence). The CDR3 loop spans 16 amino acids. With 8 bases removed from V and 3 bases from J, the gap between germline ends came to 19 bases. The CDR3: CASYPSGRGDTGELFF. CDR3 DNA sequence: TGTGCCAGCTACCCGTCGGGCAGGGGGGACACCGGGGAGCTGTTTTTT.